This TCR beta chain was observed in a study of T cells in Graves' hyperthyroidism and ophthalmopathy. This clonotype was detected only a few times. The CDR3 has 16 residues. Germline V gives CDR1 SGHTA, CDR2 FQGNSA. Deletions cut 6 bases from V and 4 bases from J, with 19 bases between. Amplification of TCR beta CDR3 regions used RNA as the template. With the HTBI primer set, the TCR CDR3 went through a first round of RT-PCR. MiXCR, run by TCRdb on the multiplex PCR reads, gives a single entry per CDR3 protein. The sample records over 650,000 distinct CDR3 sequences, about 16% being singletons. The sample consisted of blood. The rearrangement links TRBV7-2 to TRBJ2-1; D remains ambiguous. The sequence was collected from a man in his late teens or twenties with Graves' hyperthyroidism. DNA of the CDR3: TGTGCCAGCAGTTCCCTTTATCTTTCACGGTACAATGAGCAGTTCTTC. Protein sequence: CASSSLYLSRYNEQFF.